This entry describes one TCR beta chain. Germline V lookup: CDR1 MNHNS, CDR2 SASEGT. The V gene lost 2 bases and the J gene lost 4 bases, with 22 bases spanning the gap. This CDR3 is built from 18 residues. The data derive from a study of shared clonotypes between healthy human individuals. In the study overall: Per-donor plates numbered three CD4 naive, three CD4 memory, two CD8 naive and one CD8 memory.

Method: immunoSEQ multiplex PCR; TCRdb's copy keeps in-frame clones and lacks some. The sample carries around 1.4 million clones, approximately 98.5% recorded once. The CD4+ fraction was divided into a CD45RA+ naive subset and a CD45RA-negative memory subset. Sequencing was performed on naive CD4+ T cells sorted from blood. Indicated subset: CD45RA+ positively selected. J is TRBJ2-3 and V is TRBV6-1, with D possibly matching TRBD1 (7 bases). The receptor comes from a man aged 30 to 45 in good health. CDR3 nucleotide sequence: TGTGCCAGCAGTGAAATACGAATGACAGGGAGGTGGGCAGATACGCAGTATTTT. Its translation is CASSEIRMTGRWADTQYF.